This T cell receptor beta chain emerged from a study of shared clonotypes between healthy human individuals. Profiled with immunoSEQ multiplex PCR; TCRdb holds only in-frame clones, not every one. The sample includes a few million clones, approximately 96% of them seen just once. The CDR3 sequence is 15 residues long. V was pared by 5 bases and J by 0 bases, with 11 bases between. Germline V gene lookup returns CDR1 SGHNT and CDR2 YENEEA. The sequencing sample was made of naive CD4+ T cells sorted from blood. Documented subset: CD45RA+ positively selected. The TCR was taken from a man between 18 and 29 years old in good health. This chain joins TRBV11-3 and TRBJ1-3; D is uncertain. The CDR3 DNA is TGTGCCAGCAGCCCCGGGTTATCCTCTGGAAACACCATATATTTT. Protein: CASSPGLSSGNTIYF. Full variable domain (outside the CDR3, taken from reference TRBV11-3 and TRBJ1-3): EAGVVQSPRYKIIEKKQPVAFWCNPISGHNTLYWYLQNLGQGPELLIRYENEEAVDDSQLPKDRFSAERLKGVDSTLKIQPAELGDSAVYLCASSPGLSSGNTIYFGEGSWLTVV.